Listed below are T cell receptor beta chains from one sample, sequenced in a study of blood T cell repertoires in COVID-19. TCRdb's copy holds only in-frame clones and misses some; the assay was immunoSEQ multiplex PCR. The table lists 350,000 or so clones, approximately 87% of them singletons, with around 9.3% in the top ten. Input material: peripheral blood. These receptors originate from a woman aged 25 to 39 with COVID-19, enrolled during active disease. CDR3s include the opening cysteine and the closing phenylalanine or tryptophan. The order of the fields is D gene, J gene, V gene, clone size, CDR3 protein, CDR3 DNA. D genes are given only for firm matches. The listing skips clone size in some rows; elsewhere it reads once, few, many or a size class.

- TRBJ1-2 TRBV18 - CASSPEAGPANYGYTF TGTGCCAGCTCACCAGAGGCAGGGCCAGCTAACTATGGCTACACCTTC
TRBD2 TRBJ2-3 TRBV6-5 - CASGKREAPDTQYF TGTGCCAGCGGAAAGCGGGAGGCACCAGATACGCAGTATTTT
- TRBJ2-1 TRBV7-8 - CASSLRRRLDIYNEQFF TGTGCCAGCAGCTTACGGCGAAGACTGGATATCTACAATGAGCAGTTCTTC
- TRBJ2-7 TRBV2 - CASSEWTAGTYEQYF TGTGCCAGCAGTGAATGGACCGCCGGGACCTACGAGCAGTACTTC
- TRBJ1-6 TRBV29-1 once CSVRTAGNSPLHF TGCAGCGTTAGGACCGCGGGTAATTCACCCCTCCACTTT
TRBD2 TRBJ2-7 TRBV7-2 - CASSSGLAFSYEQYF TGTGCCAGCAGTTCAGGACTAGCGTTCTCCTACGAGCAGTACTTC
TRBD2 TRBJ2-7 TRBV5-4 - CASSLDAGGPYEQYF TGTGCCAGCAGCTTGGACGCGGGAGGGCCTTACGAGCAGTACTTC
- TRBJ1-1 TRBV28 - CASSTREGRAEAFF TGTGCCAGCAGCACCCGGGAGGGCCGGGCTGAAGCTTTCTTT
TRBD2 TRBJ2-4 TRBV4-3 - CASSQENGRDIQYF TGCGCCAGCAGCCAAGAGAACGGGAGGGACATTCAGTACTTC
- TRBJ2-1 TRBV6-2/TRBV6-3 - CASSSLEQFF TGTGCCAGCAGTTCCCTTGAGCAGTTCTTC
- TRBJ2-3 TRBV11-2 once CASSLRLGTDTQYF TGTGCCAGCAGCTTAAGACTAGGGACAGATACGCAGTATTTT
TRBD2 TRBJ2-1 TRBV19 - CASIAGDYNEQFF TGTGCCAGTATAGCGGGAGACTACAATGAGCAGTTCTTC
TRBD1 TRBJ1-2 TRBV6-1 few CASSEAAGQGHGYTF TGTGCCAGCAGTGAGGCAGCAGGACAGGGACATGGCTACACCTTC
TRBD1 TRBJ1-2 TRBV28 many CASSLRNRGQDYGYTF TGTGCCAGCAGTTTACGGAACAGGGGGCAAGACTATGGCTACACCTTC
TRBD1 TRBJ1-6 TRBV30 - CAWSHIGDSFNSPLHF TGTGCCTGGAGCCACATAGGGGACAGCTTTAATTCACCCCTCCACTTT
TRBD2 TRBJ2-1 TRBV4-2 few CASSQSASGNPYNEQFF TGTGCCAGCAGCCAATCGGCTAGCGGTAATCCCTACAATGAGCAGTTCTTC
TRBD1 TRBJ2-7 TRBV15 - CATSINRGYEQYF TGTGCCACCAGCATAAACAGGGGATACGAGCAGTACTTC
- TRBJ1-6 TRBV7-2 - CASSYLGGSPLHF TGTGCCAGCAGCTACCTCGGGGGATCACCCCTCCACTTT
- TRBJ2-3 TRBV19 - CASSIRGGLDTQYF TGTGCCAGTAGTATTCGAGGGGGTCTAGATACGCAGTATTTT
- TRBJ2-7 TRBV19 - CASSMWSSYEQYF TGTGCCAGTAGTATGTGGAGCTCCTACGAGCAGTACTTC
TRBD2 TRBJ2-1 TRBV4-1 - CASSPRPGLAEKPYNEQFF TGCGCCAGCAGCCCCCGTCCGGGACTAGCGGAAAAGCCCTACAATGAGCAGTTCTTC
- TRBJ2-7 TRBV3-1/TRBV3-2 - CASSQVAGQQYF TGTGCCAGCAGCCAAGTGGCGGGGCAACAGTACTTC
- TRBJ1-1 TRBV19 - CASGTTGMAEAFF TGTGCCAGTGGAACCACGGGTATGGCTGAAGCTTTCTTT
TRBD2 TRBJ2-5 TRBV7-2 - CASSSRTSWQETQYF TGTGCCAGCAGCTCGCGGACTAGCTGGCAGGAGACCCAGTACTTC
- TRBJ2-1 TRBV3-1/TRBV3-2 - CASSFWTGLQFF TGTGCCAGCAGCTTTTGGACTGGCTTGCAGTTCTTC
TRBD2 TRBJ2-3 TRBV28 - CASRRGLGDGPSTDTQYF TGTGCCAGCAGGCGGGGACTAGGGGATGGTCCTAGCACAGATACGCAGTATTTT
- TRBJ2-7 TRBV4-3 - CASSQDIADRTPYEQYF TGCGCCAGCAGCCAAGATATAGCCGACAGGACCCCTTATGAGCAGTACTTC
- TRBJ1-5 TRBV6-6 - CASSSGTLNSNQPQHF TGTGCCAGCAGTTCTGGGACACTTAACAGTAATCAGCCCCAGCATTTT
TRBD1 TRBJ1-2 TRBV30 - CAWSVKGAYGYTF TGTGCCTGGAGTGTAAAGGGGGCCTATGGCTACACCTTC
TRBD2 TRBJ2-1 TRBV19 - CASSIARLAGVNEQFF TGTGCCAGTAGTATCGCTCGGCTAGCGGGAGTCAATGAGCAGTTCTTC
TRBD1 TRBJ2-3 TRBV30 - CAWSRDRGNTQYF TGTGCCTGGAGCCGGGACAGGGGGAATACGCAGTATTTT
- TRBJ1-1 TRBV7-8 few CASSLGTANTEAFF TGTGCCAGCAGCTTAGGGACAGCGAACACTGAAGCTTTCTTT
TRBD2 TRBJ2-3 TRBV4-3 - CASSQAAGLAGSDTQYF TGCGCCAGCAGCCAAGCCGCCGGACTAGCGGGGTCAGATACGCAGTATTTT
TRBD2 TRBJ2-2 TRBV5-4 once CASSRTSLPGELFF TGTGCCAGCAGCCGGACTAGCCTCCCCGGGGAGCTGTTTTTT
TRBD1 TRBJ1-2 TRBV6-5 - CASRHDRGESHGYTF TGTGCCAGCAGACACGACAGGGGGGAATCCCATGGCTACACCTTC
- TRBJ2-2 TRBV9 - CASSSQALNGELFF TGTGCCAGCAGTTCACAGGCTTTAAACGGGGAGCTGTTTTTT
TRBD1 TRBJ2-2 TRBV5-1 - CASSWGQSNTGELFF TGCGCCAGCAGCTGGGGACAGTCGAACACCGGGGAGCTGTTTTTT
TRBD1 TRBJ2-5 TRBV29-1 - CSARGQGQETQYF TGCAGCGCTCGAGGACAGGGGCAAGAGACCCAGTACTTC
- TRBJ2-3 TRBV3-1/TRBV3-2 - CASSQAGGGTDTQYF TGTGCCAGCAGCCAGGCCGGGGGAGGCACAGATACGCAGTATTTT
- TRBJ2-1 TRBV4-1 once CASSLPTALSGEQFF TGCGCCAGCAGCCTTCCTACGGCGCTTAGCGGTGAGCAGTTCTTC
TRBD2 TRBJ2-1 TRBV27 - CASSLSWGGGNEQFF TGTGCCAGCAGTTTATCTTGGGGGGGAGGCAATGAGCAGTTCTTC
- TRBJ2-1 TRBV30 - CAWSAGNEQFF TGTGCCTGGAGTGCAGGGAATGAGCAGTTCTTC
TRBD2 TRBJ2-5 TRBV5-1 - CASTSGGPRETQYF TGCGCCAGCACCTCGGGAGGGCCCCGAGAGACCCAGTACTTC
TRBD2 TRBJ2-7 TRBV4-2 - CASSQETSGSYEQYF TGTGCCAGCAGCCAAGAGACTAGCGGGAGCTACGAGCAGTACTTC
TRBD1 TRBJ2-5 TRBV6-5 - CASTLPGGGTQYF TGTGCCAGCACTCTACCAGGGGGTGGAACCCAGTACTTC
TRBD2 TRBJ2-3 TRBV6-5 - CASSLTSGSTDTQYF TGTGCCAGCAGTCTAACTAGCGGGAGTACAGATACGCAGTATTTT
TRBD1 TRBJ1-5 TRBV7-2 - CASSLGQAGGNQPQHF TGTGCCAGCAGCCTGGGACAGGCCGGGGGCAATCAGCCCCAGCATTTT
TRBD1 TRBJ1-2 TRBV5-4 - CASSLSSGQGGRYGYTF TGTGCCAGCAGCTTGTCATCGGGACAGGGGGGAAGATATGGCTACACCTTC
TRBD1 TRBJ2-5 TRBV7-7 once CASSLDRAGRETQYF TGTGCTAGCAGCCTGGACAGGGCTGGGAGAGAGACCCAGTACTTC
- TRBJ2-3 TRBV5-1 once CASSLSGLGRDTQYF TGCGCCAGCAGCTTGTCCGGCCTTGGGAGAGATACGCAGTATTTT
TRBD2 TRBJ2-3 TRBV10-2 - CASRGLAGADTQYF TGCGCCAGCAGGGGACTAGCGGGAGCAGATACGCAGTATTTT
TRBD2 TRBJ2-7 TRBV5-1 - CASSLTSGGWGGGDEQYF TGCGCCAGCAGCTTGACTAGCGGGGGCTGGGGCGGAGGGGACGAGCAGTACTTC
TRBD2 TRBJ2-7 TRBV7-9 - CASSPLAGSSYEQYF TGTGCCAGCAGCCCACTAGCGGGTAGCTCCTACGAGCAGTACTTC